This T cell receptor beta chain was captured in a study of T cells in Graves' hyperthyroidism and ophthalmopathy. Findings of the study overall: Ophthalmopathy and stable hyperthyroidism were separated by a 13 V-J model.

Germline V gene data show CDR1 as MNHEY and CDR2 as SMNVEV (reference sequence). This CDR3 has 12 residues. V was trimmed by 6 bases and J by 5 bases, leaving 10 bases between them. Amplified regions were TCR beta CDR3 sequences from RNA transcripts. The TCR CDR3 was amplified in a first-round RT-PCR using the HTBI primer set. TCRdb processed the multiplex PCR reads anew with MiXCR; each CDR3 protein has one entry. This table has approximately 370,000 distinct CDR3 sequences, about a sixth appearing once. This clonotype was counted many times. Its antigen is not identified. Uncontrolled infection, other autoimmune disease, pregnancy or lactation disqualified patients from enrolment. Each diagnosis was grounded in clinical symptoms, serum thyroxine and TRAb, thyroid ultrasound, and orbital computed tomography. Sample collection date corresponds to first hyperthyroidism diagnosis, prior to any ophthalmopathy symptoms.

The sequenced sample was blood. This clonotype was obtained from a woman younger than 45 with Graves' hyperthyroidism that later progressed to Graves' ophthalmopathy. This chain links TRBV27 with TRBJ2-5; D gene ambiguous. CDR3 amino acids: CASSLMGETQYF. CDR3 nucleotides: TGTGCCAGCAGCTTGATGGGGGAGACCCAGTACTTC.